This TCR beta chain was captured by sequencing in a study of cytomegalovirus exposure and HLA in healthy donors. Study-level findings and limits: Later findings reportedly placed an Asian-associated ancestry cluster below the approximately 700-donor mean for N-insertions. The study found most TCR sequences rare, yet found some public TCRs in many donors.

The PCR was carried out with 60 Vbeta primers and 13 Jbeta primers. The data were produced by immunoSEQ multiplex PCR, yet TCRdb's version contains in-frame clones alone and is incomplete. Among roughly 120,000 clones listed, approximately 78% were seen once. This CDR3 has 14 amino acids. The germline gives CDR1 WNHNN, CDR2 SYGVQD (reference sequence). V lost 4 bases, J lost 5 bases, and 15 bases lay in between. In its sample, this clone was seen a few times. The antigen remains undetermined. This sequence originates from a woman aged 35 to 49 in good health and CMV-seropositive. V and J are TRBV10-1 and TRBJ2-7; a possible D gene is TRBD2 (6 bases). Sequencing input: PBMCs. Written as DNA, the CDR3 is TGCGCCAGCAGTGCACCGGGACGGAGGGACGAGCAGTACTTC. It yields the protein CASSAPGRRDEQYF.